Listed here are 16 T cell receptor beta chains from one sample, sequenced in a study of blood T cell repertoires in COVID-19. TCRdb keeps only in-frame clones here, not all; method: immunoSEQ multiplex PCR. This sample has a few hundred thousand clones, with roughly 88% found just once. The material sequenced was peripheral blood. Every receptor here comes from a woman under 40 with COVID-19, enrolled during active disease.

The V call is TRBV30, the J call TRBJ2-7, with D maybe TRBD1 (6 bases). V dropped 4 bases and J dropped 2 bases, with 12 bases sitting between them. CDR1 and CDR2 (germline): GTSNPN, SVGIG (reference sequence). CDR3 length: 13 amino acids. The CDR3 nucleotides are TGTGCCTGGAAACAGGGAAAAGCCTACGAGCAGTACTTC. Translating it yields CAWKQGKAYEQYF.

As for this clone: A junction boundary mismatches the germline segment, possibly from a read error. This chain joins TRBV6-1 and TRBJ1-5, with D uncertain. Per germline, CDR1 MNHNS and CDR2 SASEGT. This CDR3 has 16 residues. CDR3 amino acids: CASREGSRVANQPQHF. The DNA for the CDR3 is TGTGCCAGCAGAGAAGGTTCCCGGGTCGCGAATCAGCCCCAGCATTTT.

The chain recombines TRBV9 with TRBJ1-5; D may be TRBD1 (5 bases). The germline V gene has CDR1 SGDLS and CDR2 YYNGEE. The CDR3 runs 13 residues. V gave up 0 bases and J gave up 4 bases, with 5 bases separating them. The CDR3 region has the DNA TGTGCCAGCAGCGTAGGACAGAATCAGCCCCAGCATTTT. It specifies CASSVGQNQPQHF.

The J gene is TRBJ1-1, the V gene TRBV2; maybe TRBD1 (6 bases). V lost 6 bases and J 8 bases, leaving 16 bases between the germline ends. CDR1 and CDR2 (germline): SNHLY, FYNNEI. The CDR3 runs to 13 residues. Here the CDR3 reads CASRSNTGSEAFF. The DNA for the CDR3 is TGTGCCAGCAGATCAAATACAGGGAGCGAAGCTTTCTTT.

The chain couples TRBV2 to TRBJ2-7; unclear D gene. Germline CDR1 reads SNHLY; CDR2 reads FYNNEI. V gave up 3 bases and J gave up 3 bases, with 12 bases separating them. The CDR3 has 14 amino acids. The DNA of the CDR3 is TGTGCCAGCAGTGAGACGTGGGCGCGCTACGAGCAGTACTTC. Protein sequence: CASSETWARYEQYF.

V gene TRBV7-6 combines with J gene TRBJ1-1, with a weak D call TRBD1 (5 bases). V was clipped by 1 base and J by 5 bases, with 11 bases between them. Per the germline V gene, CDR1 is SGHVS and CDR2 is FNYEAQ. CDR3 size: 14 residues. This CDR3 is CASSLVAGPTEAFF. As DNA, the CDR3 is TGTGCCAGCAGCTTAGTGGCAGGGCCGACTGAAGCTTTCTTT.

This clone appeared a few times. The identical CDR3 is also encoded by other nucleotide sequences in the sample. The chain recombines TRBV28 with TRBJ1-2, with D perhaps matching TRBD1 (5 bases). The CDR3 loop spans 13 amino acids. Germline V CDR1 and CDR2: MDHEN, SYDVKM. Trimming cost V 8 bases and J 2 bases, with 12 bases left between them. The CDR3, as DNA: TGTGCCAGCCGTAGGCAGGGCAACTATGGCTACACCTTC. Its translation: CASRRQGNYGYTF.

Notes on this clone: Within the sample, other DNA sequences also encode this same CDR3. The chain is built from TRBV24-1 and TRBJ2-7, with 8 bases aligning to TRBD2. Germline CDR1 reads KGHDR; CDR2 reads SFDVKD. V lost 5 bases and J lost 3; bases outside the gene matches: 2. The CDR3 consists of 13 residues. The CDR3 spells CATSVGGGYEQYF. The CDR3 bases are TGTGCCACCAGTGTCGGGGGGGGCTACGAGCAGTACTTC.

The rearrangement links TRBV7-3 to TRBJ2-1, with a tentative D call TRBD1 (6 bases). This CDR3 is 14 amino acids long. The germline CDR1 and CDR2 sequences are SGHTA and FQGTGA. Deletions cut 5 bases from V and 8 bases from J, with 16 bases between. The CDR3 DNA follows: TGTGCCAGCAGCCTGCTACAGGGAAGCGATGAGCAGTTCTTC. Amino acid sequence: CASSLLQGSDEQFF.

The CDR3 bases are TGTGCCAGCAGCGGAGGGAACTACGAGCAGTACTTC. The encoded protein is CASSGGNYEQYF. The chain employs TRBV9 and TRBJ2-7; a weak D match, TRBD2 (5 bases). V was cut by 3 bases and J by 3 bases, with 7 bases left in between. In germline, CDR1 is SGDLS, CDR2 YYNGEE. CDR3 size: 12 residues.

The rearrangement links TRBV12-5 to TRBJ2-3; tentative D call: TRBD1 (5 bases). CDR1 is LGHNT, CDR2 FRNRAP, per germline. With 7 bases removed from V and 2 bases from J, the gap between germline ends came to 7 bases. The CDR3 consists of 12 residues. In DNA, the CDR3 is TGTGCTAGTGAAGGGGCCACAGATACGCAGTATTTT. It codes for CASEGATDTQYF.

V gene TRBV28 combines with J gene TRBJ1-2, with 9 bases that match TRBD1. Trimming took 4 bases from V and 4 from J; bases not matched to a gene: 10. Germline values: CDR1 MDHEN, CDR2 SYDVKM. The CDR3 is 16 residues long. The CDR3 DNA reads TGTGCCAGCAGTTCGGGGGGGACAGGGTTCGCCTATGGCTACACCTTC. It encodes CASSSGGTGFAYGYTF.

The V call is TRBV2, the J call TRBJ1-5, with TRBD1 as a possible D gene (5 bases). V was clipped by 3 bases and J by 1 base, with 10 bases between them. This CDR3 has 15 amino acids. Per the germline V gene, CDR1 is SNHLY and CDR2 is FYNNEI. The CDR3 here is CASSEIGVSNQPQHF. DNA for the CDR3: TGTGCCAGCAGTGAGATAGGGGTCAGCAATCAGCCCCAGCATTTT.

V and J are TRBV5-1 and TRBJ2-3; no reliable D call. V was shortened by 7 bases and J by 2 bases, with 5 bases between the two germline ends. Germline V lookup: CDR1 SGHRS, CDR2 YFSETQ. This CDR3 spans 11 amino acids. CDR3 coding DNA: TGCGCCAGCCGAGCCACAGATACGCAGTATTTT. Its protein is CASRATDTQYF.

The chain recombines TRBV25-1 with TRBJ2-7, with 11 bases that match TRBD2. The CDR3 covers 13 residues. J was trimmed by 5 bases and V by 9 bases; bases with no gene match: 6. Germline CDR1 is MGHDK and CDR2 is SYGVNS. The CDR3 is CASQLAGANEQYF. The CDR3 nucleotides read TGTGCCAGTCAACTAGCGGGGGCCAACGAGCAGTACTTC.

The gene calls are TRBV6-5 and TRBJ1-1; D is unclear. CDR1 is MNHEY, CDR2 SVGAGI, per germline. The CDR3 consists of 15 residues. V was trimmed by 4 bases and J by 1 base, leaving 13 bases between them. The CDR3 spells CASSSPSAGNTEAFF. The CDR3, as DNA: TGTGCCAGCAGTTCCCCATCGGCAGGGAACACTGAAGCTTTCTTT.